This T cell receptor (beta chain) was found in a study of blood T cell repertoires in COVID-19. Overall study context: There were acute and convalescent COVID-19 samples, and they came from the United States, Italy and Spain. T cells, B-cell-depleted T cells, or PBMCs provided the cDNA or gDNA that served as material.

This clone appeared once. The CDR3 loop spans 18 amino acids. Germline CDR1 and CDR2: MDHEN and SYDVKM. The V gene lost 3 bases and the J gene lost 7 bases, with 27 bases spanning the gap. Original data processing: Researchers report that nucleated cell counts were estimated from reference gene primer amplification. Measured with immunoSEQ multiplex PCR; TCRdb has only the in-frame clones, and not every one. V and J calls and clone size follow that table, whereas D and trimming were derived from the DNA. Of about 77,000 clones listed, around 90% are singletons. V is TRBV28 and J is TRBJ2-5; D not certain. The clonotype originates from a woman older than 75 with active or convalescent COVID-19. Material for sequencing was peripheral blood. The CDR3 DNA reads as TGTGCCAGCAGTTTTGGCAAGTTAGGCCTCGCGGAGCGAAGGACCCAGTACTTC. Amino acids: CASSFGKLGLAERRTQYF.